Listed below are T cell receptor beta chains from one sample, sequenced in a study of cytomegalovirus exposure and HLA in healthy donors. Generated by immunoSEQ multiplex PCR, the TCRdb table keeps only in-frame clones and is missing some. The sample holds some 200,000 clones, 75% to 90% seen once. Source material: PBMCs. The receptors stem from a woman between 50 and 59 years old in good health and CMV-seropositive. The CDR3 runs from the conserved cysteine through the conserved F or W. D genes are given only for firm matches. Rows may omit the clone size; those that give it use once, few, many or a size class.

clone_size	v_call	j_call	d_call	cdr3_nt	cdr3_aa
few	TRBV18	TRBJ1-1	TRBD1	TGTGCCAGCTCCATGACAGGGGGCGACACTGAAGCTTTCTTT	CASSMTGGDTEAFF
-	TRBV2	TRBJ2-6	-	TGTGCCAGCAGTGAAACACCTGGGGCCAACGTCCTGACTTTC	CASSETPGANVLTF
-	TRBV7-9	TRBJ2-3	TRBD2	TGTGCCAGCAGCTCTGCAACCTCGACTAGCGGGGGGACAGATACGCAGTATTTT	CASSSATSTSGGTDTQYF
-	TRBV7-3	TRBJ2-2	TRBD2	TGTGCCAGCAGCTCCGGGGGGGTAAAGGCGGGGGAGCTGTTTTTT	CASSSGGVKAGELFF
-	TRBV10-1	TRBJ2-5	-	TGCGCCAGCAGTGAGTCCAGGGGTAGGGAGACCCAGTACTTC	CASSESRGRETQYF
-	TRBV11-3	TRBJ2-5	-	TGTGCCAGCAGCTCAACCTCACGGGAGACCCAGTACTTC	CASSSTSRETQYF
-	TRBV6-5	TRBJ1-2	-	TGTGCCAGCAGGGCTGACAGCTACTTACACTATGGCTACACCTTC	CASRADSYLHYGYTF
once	TRBV18	TRBJ2-2	-	TGTGCCAGCTCACCAGTGCAAGGGACTGGCGGGGAGCTGTTTTTT	CASSPVQGTGGELFF
-	TRBV12-5	TRBJ2-2	TRBD2	TGTGCTAGTGGAACTAGCGGGGGCACCGGGGAGCTGTTTTTT	CASGTSGGTGELFF
-	TRBV6-1	TRBJ1-2	TRBD1	TGTGCCAGCAGTGAGGCAGGGGGGATTGGTGGCTACACCTTC	CASSEAGGIGGYTF
-	TRBV2	TRBJ2-7	-	TGTGCCAGCACCCCCCGAGACTTATACGAGCAGTACTTC	CASTPRDLYEQYF
-	TRBV6-5	TRBJ2-7	TRBD2	TGTGCCAGCACCCAGCGGGGGGCCTCCTACGAGCAGTACTTC	CASTQRGASYEQYF
once	TRBV7-8	TRBJ1-1	-	TGTGCCAGCAGCTTAACAGGGCAGTCTCTCCCTCTTATGAACACTGAAGCTTTCTTT	CASSLTGQSLPLMNTEAFF
-	TRBV19	TRBJ2-1	-	TGTGCCAGTAGTCTGGACAGCAATGAGCAGTTCTTC	CASSLDSNEQFF
-	TRBV2	TRBJ1-2	-	TGTGCCAGCAGGGCTACTATTACGGCGGGGGGCTACACCTTC	CASRATITAGGYTF
once	TRBV6-6	TRBJ2-1	TRBD1	TGTGCCAGCAGCAGGGGGATTACCTACAATGAGCAGTTCTTC	CASSRGITYNEQFF
-	TRBV5-1	TRBJ2-6	TRBD1	TGCGCCAGCAGCTTGAGGCCTCAGGGGGTAAGCTCTGGGGCCAACGTCCTGACTTTC	CASSLRPQGVSSGANVLTF
-	TRBV7-9	TRBJ2-7	-	TGTGCCAGCAGCTACGGGGAGAGCGAGCAGTACTTC	CASSYGESEQYF
-	TRBV6-5	TRBJ2-7	TRBD2	TGTGCCAGCAGTGCAAGCGGGGGGGCCTCCTACGAGCAGTACTTC	CASSASGGASYEQYF
-	TRBV7-8	TRBJ2-7	-	TGTGCCAGCAGCTTAGTAGGGGGGGGCGAGCAGTACTTC	CASSLVGGGEQYF
-	TRBV2	TRBJ2-2	TRBD2	TGTGCCAGCAGTGAAACAGCGGGGGGCCGAGACACCGGGGAGCTGTTTTTT	CASSETAGGRDTGELFF
-	TRBV4-2	TRBJ1-5	-	TGTGCCAGCAGCCAAGCGAGGAATCAGCCCCAGCATTTT	CASSQARNQPQHF
-	TRBV7-3	TRBJ2-1	-	TGTGCCAGCAGCTTATCTGAGTCCTACAATGAGCAGTTCTTC	CASSLSESYNEQFF
-	TRBV5-6	TRBJ1-2	-	TGTGCCAGCAGCTTGGCCAGGGAACGCAAACTCTATGGCTACACCTTC	CASSLARERKLYGYTF
-	TRBV18	TRBJ2-7	-	TGTGCCAGCTCACCACCACCCAGGGGTTACGTCCCCCACGAGCAGTACTTC	CASSPPPRGYVPHEQYF
-	TRBV6-1	TRBJ2-7	TRBD2	TGTGCCAGCAGTGAATATTTAGCGGGGGGGCCTTACGAGCAGTACTTC	CASSEYLAGGPYEQYF
-	TRBV7-8	TRBJ1-3	TRBD1	TGTGCCAGCAGCCGGGGACAGGGGGTAAACACCATATATTTT	CASSRGQGVNTIYF
-	TRBV11-1	TRBJ2-7	TRBD2	TGTGCCAGCAGCTTGATAGCGGGGGGGAATTACGAGCAGTACTTC	CASSLIAGGNYEQYF
-	TRBV5-4	TRBJ2-2	-	TGTGCCAGCAGCTGGGGGCAGGGGCGAACCGGGGAGCTGTTTTTT	CASSWGQGRTGELFF
-	TRBV11-2	TRBJ2-3	TRBD2	TGTGCCAGCAGCCTCGTTGGAGCGGGGCGACGCACAGATACGCAGTATTTT	CASSLVGAGRRTDTQYF
-	TRBV28	TRBJ2-5	TRBD2	TGTGCCACGAAGCGGGGGCTGTACCAAGAGACCCAGTACTTC	CATKRGLYQETQYF
-	TRBV5-1	TRBJ1-1	-	TGCGCCAGCAGCTTTGGGACTCGAATGAACACTGAAGCTTTCTTT	CASSFGTRMNTEAFF
-	TRBV12-5	TRBJ2-2	-	TGTGCTAGTGGGGGGGCAACGGACGGGGAGCTGTTTTTT	CASGGATDGELFF
-	TRBV4-1	TRBJ1-6	TRBD1	TGCGCCAGCAGCCACGCGGACAGGGGAGGAGTGTCACCCCTCCACTTT	CASSHADRGGVSPLHF
-	TRBV15	TRBJ1-5	TRBD1	TGTGCCACCAGCAGAGCCAGGGGGCTAAATCAGCCCCAGCATTTT	CATSRARGLNQPQHF
few	TRBV6-4	TRBJ2-3	TRBD2	TGTGCCAGCAGTGAAGCTAGCGGGGGTTCTAATACGCAGTATTTT	CASSEASGGSNTQYF
-	TRBV5-1	TRBJ2-3	TRBD1	TGCGCCAGCAGCTTACAGGGGGCGCGCACAGATACGCAGTATTTT	CASSLQGARTDTQYF
-	TRBV30	TRBJ1-3	-	TGTGCCTGGACTAAAGACTCTGGAAACACCATATATTTT	CAWTKDSGNTIYF
-	TRBV2	TRBJ2-5	TRBD2	TGTGCCAGCAGACAAGGGACTAGCGGGGTGGTAACCCAGTACTTC	CASRQGTSGVVTQYF
-	TRBV4-2	TRBJ2-2	-	TGTGCCAGCAGCCGTGCTTCGGGGTCCGCACGTGTTACCGGGGAGCTGTTTTTT	CASSRASGSARVTGELFF
-	TRBV5-4	TRBJ2-3	-	TGTGCCAGCAGGTCTACTAGTGGGGGGAGCACAGATACGCAGTATTTT	CASRSTSGGSTDTQYF
-	TRBV28	TRBJ1-5	-	TGTGCCAGCAGTTCCGGGGGAACCAATCAGCCCCAGCATTTT	CASSSGGTNQPQHF
-	TRBV6-5	TRBJ2-5	-	TGTGCCATCCGATCACAGGGACAAGAGACCCAGTACTTC	CAIRSQGQETQYF
-	TRBV4-2	TRBJ1-2	-	TGTGCCAGCAGCCAAGATCGACAGACAAACTATGGCTACACCTTC	CASSQDRQTNYGYTF
-	TRBV6-1	TRBJ1-5	-	TGTGCCAGCAGTGAATCAGGTGGTAATCAGCCCCAGCATTTT	CASSESGGNQPQHF
-	TRBV4-2	TRBJ1-1	TRBD1	TGTGCCAGCAGCCAATCCCTCGGGACAGGGGGCGTTAACACTGAAGCTTTCTTT	CASSQSLGTGGVNTEAFF
few	TRBV6-1	TRBJ1-5	TRBD1	TGTGCCAGCAGTGCGACAGGGGGTGGCAATCAGCCCCAGCATTTT	CASSATGGGNQPQHF
-	TRBV5-1	TRBJ1-2	-	TGCGCCAGCAGCTTGGTCTCTGATGGCGGCTACACCTTC	CASSLVSDGGYTF